The 5 T cell receptor beta chains given below trace back to one sample, sequenced in a study of identical twins. TCRdb itself ran the 5' RACE reads through MiXCR, one entry per CDR3 protein. Among roughly 490,000 distinct CDR3 sequences listed, around an eighth were seen once. These data are also associated with another study on yellow fever vaccine responses in identical twins.

The sequenced sample was CD4+ T cells sorted from blood. All receptors come from a woman between 18 and 29 years old in good health.

V is TRBV7-9 and J is TRBJ2-7, with D possibly matching TRBD2 (5 bases). Deletions cut 8 bases from V and 2 bases from J, with 19 bases between. Per the germline V gene, CDR1 is SEHNR and CDR2 is FQNEAQ (reference sequence). The CDR3 extends over 15 amino acids. The CDR3 protein is CASQLGALGTYEQYF. CDR3 in DNA: TGTGCCAGCCAATTAGGTGCGCTCGGGACCTACGAGCAGTACTTC.

This clonotype was seen only a few times. The chain couples TRBV11-2 to TRBJ2-1, with D maybe TRBD2 (7 bases). Germline-derived CDR1 and CDR2 are SGHAT and FQNNGV. The CDR3 contains 18 residues. Trimming took off 4 bases at V and 9 bases at J, with 28 bases between the two ends. The CDR3 nucleotides are TGTGCCAGCAGCTCCCCGAGTCGGGGGGCGGAGGGGTACGGTGAGCAGTTCTTC. It translates to CASSSPSRGAEGYGEQFF.

This chain uses TRBV5-1 with TRBJ2-7; 8 bases agree with TRBD1. The trim removed 4 bases at V and 4 bases at J, leaving 10 bases unmatched. The CDR3 extends over 15 amino acids. CDR1 SGHRS and CDR2 YFSETQ come from the germline V gene. CDR3 region: CASSPGTGGEYEQYF. DNA of the CDR3: TGCGCCAGCAGCCCCGGCACAGGGGGAGAGTACGAGCAGTACTTC.

This clonotype was observed a few times. The gene calls are TRBV19 and TRBJ2-1; D is unresolved. Between the trimmed V and J ends, which lost 3 bases and 3 bases, there was a span of 15 bases. This CDR3 region has 16 residues. Germline V CDR1 and CDR2: LNHDA, SQIVND (reference sequence). Here the CDR3 reads CASSIMGKVSYNEQFF. In DNA form, the CDR3 reads TGTGCCAGTAGTATTATGGGAAAAGTAAGCTACAATGAGCAGTTCTTC.

This clonotype was counted a few times. One junction end does not reproduce the germline sequence, and a read error may be involved. The chain has TRBV10-2 and TRBJ2-1; 14 bases agree with TRBD2. Looked up from germline, CDR1 is WSHSY and CDR2 is SAAADI. This CDR3 has 15 amino acids. The CDR3 loop reads CASSEQGLAGARHVF. The CDR3 DNA reads as TGCGCCAGCAGTGAGCAGGGACTAGCGGGAGCCCGGCATGTCTTC.